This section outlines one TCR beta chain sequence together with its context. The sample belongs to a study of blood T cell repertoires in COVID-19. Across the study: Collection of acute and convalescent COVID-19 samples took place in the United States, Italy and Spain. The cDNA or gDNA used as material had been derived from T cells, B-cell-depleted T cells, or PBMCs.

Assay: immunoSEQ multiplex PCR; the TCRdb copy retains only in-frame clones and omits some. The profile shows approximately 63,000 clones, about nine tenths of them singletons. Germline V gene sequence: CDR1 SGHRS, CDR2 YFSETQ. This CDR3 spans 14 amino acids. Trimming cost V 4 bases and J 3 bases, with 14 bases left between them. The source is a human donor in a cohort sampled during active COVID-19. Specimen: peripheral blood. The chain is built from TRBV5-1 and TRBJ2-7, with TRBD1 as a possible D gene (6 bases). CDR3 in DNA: TGCGCCAGCAGCCGGACAGTACGAGACTACGAGCAGTACTTC. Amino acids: CASSRTVRDYEQYF.